These 15 T cell receptor beta chains were all obtained from the same sample, sequenced in a study of blood T cell repertoires in COVID-19. The method was immunoSEQ multiplex PCR; TCRdb's version includes in-frame clones alone and lacks a portion of them. This sample yields about 240,000 clones, of which around 87% are seen a single time; 7.2% belongs to the top ten. Sequencing was done on a sample of peripheral blood. These receptors came from a man aged 55 to 70 who had recovered from COVID-19.

This chain joins TRBV30 and TRBJ2-7; 7 bases agree with TRBD2. Trimming at V came to 2 bases and at J to 6 bases, leaving 7 bases not matched to a gene. Germline assignment: CDR1 GTSNPN and CDR2 SVGIG (reference sequence). The CDR3 consists of 13 residues. The CDR3 bases are TGTGCCTGGAGTTTGAGCGGGGTCTCCGAGCAGTACTTC. Its protein is CAWSLSGVSEQYF.

The chain combines TRBV2 with TRBJ2-5, with a weak D call TRBD1 (6 bases). The CDR3 loop spans 13 amino acids. The germline gives CDR1 SNHLY, CDR2 FYNNEI. Trimming cost V 5 bases and J 4 bases, with 11 bases left between them. CDR3 loop: CASSSQGPETQYF. The CDR3 DNA follows: TGTGCCAGCAGTTCACAGGGACCAGAGACCCAGTACTTC.

V and J are TRBV5-1 and TRBJ2-2, with 9 bases that match TRBD1. V shed 4 bases, J shed 4 bases, and the junction held 5 bases outside the gene matches. This CDR3 region has 15 residues. The germline CDR1 and CDR2 sequences are SGHRS and YFSETQ. CDR3 residues: CASSLGQGPTGELFF. CDR3 bases: TGCGCCAGCAGCCTGGGACAGGGTCCCACCGGGGAGCTGTTTTTT.

The V gene is TRBV11-2, the J gene TRBJ2-2, with 9 nucleotides matching TRBD1. V trimming: 5 bases; J trimming: 5 bases; junction bases outside the gene matches: 6. In germline, CDR1 is SGHAT, CDR2 FQNNGV. This CDR3 has 15 residues. Here the CDR3 DNA reads TGTGCCAGCAGCGTAATACAGGGGGCGACCGGGGAGCTGTTTTTT. It is translated as CASSVIQGATGELFF.

The chain links TRBV19 to TRBJ1-2, with a tentative D call TRBD1 (6 bases). The germline V gene encodes CDR1 LNHDA and CDR2 SQIVND (reference sequence). CDR3 size: 14 residues. Between the trimmed V and J ends, which lost 9 bases and 4 bases, there was a span of 18 bases. CDR3 residues: CASTTPGHFYGYTF. The DNA of the CDR3 is TGTGCCAGCACTACACCGGGACACTTCTATGGCTACACCTTC.

J is TRBJ2-5 and V is TRBV19, with TRBD2 matching 12 bases. The CDR3 runs to 16 residues. The germline V gene has CDR1 LNHDA and CDR2 SQIVND (reference sequence). The trim removed 3 bases at V and 1 base at J, leaving 3 bases unmatched. The CDR3 sequence: CASSMTSGGIQETQYF. The DNA for the CDR3 is TGTGCCAGTAGTATGACTAGCGGGGGCATCCAAGAGACCCAGTACTTC. The entire variable domain, with the rest obtained from reference TRBV19 and TRBJ2-5, is as follows: DGGITQSPKYLFRKEGQNVTLSCEQNLNHDAMYWYRQDPGQGLRLIYYSQIVNDFQKGDIAEGYSVSREKKESFPLTVTSAQKNPTAFYLCASSMTSGGIQETQYFGPGTRLLVL.

The V call is TRBV6-5, the J call TRBJ1-3, with 7 bases aligning to TRBD1. Germline loops: CDR1 MNHEY, CDR2 SVGAGI. This CDR3 is 13 amino acids long. The V gene end was trimmed by 7 bases and the J gene end by 2 bases; junction bases not matched to a gene: 2. The CDR3 protein is CASNTGAGNTIYF. The CDR3, as DNA: TGTGCCAGCAATACAGGGGCTGGAAACACCATATATTTT.

This clone has only one observation. V is TRBV7-6 and J is TRBJ2-1, with a possible D match to TRBD2 (5 bases). Germline V gives CDR1 SGHVS, CDR2 FNYEAQ. Trimming took off 4 bases at V and 2 bases at J, with 15 bases between the two ends. The CDR3 extends over 16 amino acids. The DNA of the CDR3 is TGTGCCAGCAGCTCACCGGTGGGGAGCGCCTACAATGAGCAGTTCTTC. Translating it yields CASSSPVGSAYNEQFF.

The chain combines TRBV9 with TRBJ1-3; D gene ambiguous. Trimming took 0 bases from V and 0 from J, leaving 7 bases between them. The CDR3 is 15 residues long. CDR1 SGDLS and CDR2 YYNGEE come from the germline V gene. In nucleotides, the CDR3 is TGTGCCAGCAGCGTAGGAGAGTACTCTGGAAACACCATATATTTT. Translation gives CASSVGEYSGNTIYF.

This clone was picked up one time. The chain couples TRBV7-6 to TRBJ2-3; a weak D match, TRBD2 (6 bases). The CDR3 consists of 14 residues. Deletions cut 5 bases from V and 0 bases from J, with 9 bases between. Germline V lookup: CDR1 SGHVS, CDR2 FNYEAQ. This chain's CDR3 is CASSTGGSTDTQYF. For the CDR3, the DNA is TGTGCCAGCAGCACTGGGGGGAGCACAGATACGCAGTATTTT.

V gene TRBV19 combines with J gene TRBJ2-3, with TRBD1 as a possible D gene (5 bases). Germline CDR1 is LNHDA and CDR2 is SQIVND (reference sequence). With 9 bases removed from V and 0 bases from J, the gap between germline ends came to 19 bases. The CDR3 has 16 residues. As DNA, the CDR3 is TGTGCCAGCAGCCGTGTGGACATAGCTAGCACAGATACGCAGTATTTT. As protein: CASSRVDIASTDTQYF.

V is TRBV7-9 and J is TRBJ2-3, with 13 bases that match TRBD2. This CDR3 region has 16 residues. Trimming removed 5 bases from V and 8 bases from J; junction bases left unmatched: 10. CDR1 is SEHNR and CDR2 is FQNEAQ in the germline V gene (reference sequence). CDR3 bases: TGTGCCAGCAGCCCCGGACTAGCGGGGGAAGGGGCTACGCAGTATTTT. It translates to CASSPGLAGEGATQYF.

The chain is built from TRBV7-8 and TRBJ1-1; D uncertain. V shed 1 base and J shed 6 bases, with 9 bases lying between them. This CDR3 is built from 13 residues. The germline gives CDR1 SGHVS, CDR2 FQNEAQ. The CDR3 nucleotides read TGTGCCAGCAGCTTAGGAGGGTTCCCTGAAGCTTTCTTT. It is translated as CASSLGGFPEAFF.

This chain joins TRBV12-5 and TRBJ1-3, with TRBD1 matching 10 bases. CDR1 LGHNT and CDR2 FRNRAP come from the germline V gene. Unmatched junction bases numbered 3, after V lost 5 bases and J lost 2 bases. The CDR3 has 15 amino acids. The CDR3 DNA follows: TGTGCTAGTGGTATGACAGGGGGCGCTGGAAACACCATATATTTT. Translation: CASGMTGGAGNTIYF.

This chain joins TRBV11-2 and TRBJ1-4; no firm D call. The CDR3 sequence is 16 residues long. The ends were cut back, 5 bases at V and 0 bases at J, with 13 bases in the middle. Germline-derived CDR1 and CDR2 are SGHAT and FQNNGV. For the CDR3, the DNA is TGTGCCAGCAGCAAACCGCCTGGAGCAACTAATGAAAAACTGTTTTTT. Translating it yields CASSKPPGATNEKLFF.